This T cell receptor (beta chain) was sequenced during a study of technical replicates of blood from several donors. The assay was immunoSEQ multiplex PCR, and TCRdb's table has in-frame clones only and misses some. The data contain about 13,000 clones, 65% to 90% of them singletons. In germline, CDR1 is SEHNR, CDR2 FQNEAQ (reference sequence). The CDR3 has 13 residues. V lost 9 bases and J lost 1, with 11 bases in between. V is TRBV7-9 and J is TRBJ2-3, with D tentatively TRBD1 (5 bases). Material for sequencing was PBMCs. This TCR came from a human donor in good health. CDR3 residues: CASLQGGTDTQYF. Written as DNA, the CDR3 is TGTGCCAGTCTCCAGGGTGGCACAGATACGCAGTATTTT.